The following is a T cell receptor beta chain sequence with its context. TCR beta VDJ combinations and CDR3 sequences were profiled from genomic DNA. MiXCR was run by TCRdb on the reads, yielding one entry per CDR3 protein. This repertoire shows over 150,000 distinct CDR3 sequences, roughly 54% found once; its top ten account for roughly 12%. Germline V gene sequence: CDR1 SGHTA, CDR2 FQGTGA. V was shortened by 5 bases and J by 4 bases, with 16 bases between the two germline ends. CDR3 length: 15 residues. The record originates from a study of CD8+CD57+ T cells in acquired aplastic anemia. Looking at the study overall: Quantities of DNA derived from sorted CD4+ and CD8+ cells averaged 3.2 ug.

Selection for sequencing was limited to patients who had shown CD8+CD57+ cell expansion by flow cytometry. The blood sampling took place in patients who had so far received no therapy. The rearrangement joins TRBV7-3 to TRBJ2-3; weak D call: TRBD1 (5 bases). The sequenced sample was sorted CD4+, CD8+, or CD8+CD57+ T cells (not recorded which) from PBMCs. The TCR was taken from a human donor with aplastic anemia. The CDR3 sequence: CASSHRTRAADTQYF. CDR3 coding DNA: TGTGCCAGCAGCCACCGGACAAGGGCGGCAGATACGCAGTATTTT. The complete variable domain, with remaining parts taken from reference TRBV7-3 and TRBJ2-3, reads GAGVSQTPSNKVTEKGKYVELRCDPISGHTALYWYRQSLGQGPEFLIYFQGTGAADDSGLPNDRFFAVRPEGSVSTLKIQRTERGDSAVYLCASSHRTRAADTQYFGPGTRLTVL.